This TCR beta chain emerged from a study of T cell changes during pregnancy in multiple sclerosis. The method was immunoSEQ multiplex PCR; TCRdb's version includes in-frame clones alone and lacks a portion of them. The sample includes approximately 120,000 clones, 96% of them seen just once. The CDR3 sequence is 14 residues long. The ends lost 6 bases at V and 4 bases at J; junction bases unmatched: 8. Germline values: CDR1 LGHNA, CDR2 YNFKEQ. Sequences were derived from peripheral blood, sampled after pregnancy. The rearrangement joins TRBV4-2 to TRBJ2-5, with 7 nucleotides matching TRBD1. The clonotype was recovered from a female donor with multiple sclerosis, enrolled in a pregnancy study. CDR3 nucleotide sequence: TGTGCCAGCAGTTACGACAGGGTCGGAGAGACCCAGTACTTC. It specifies CASSYDRVGETQYF.